The T cell receptor (beta chain) described here comes from a study of breast tumors, draining lymph nodes, adjacent tissues. TCRdb recomputed calls from the multiplex PCR reads with MiXCR, one row per CDR3 protein. The table has about 200,000 distinct CDR3 sequences, roughly 31% seen once. CDR3 length equals 13 residues. In germline, CDR1 is KGHSH, CDR2 LQKENI. Trimming pared 8 bases from V and 6 bases from J, leaving 14 bases between. At least ten counts were recorded for this clonotype. Its antigen remains unidentified. Overall study results and limits: Data fit most tumor T cells coming from lymph node, expanding in tumor.

Samples came from axillary lymph nodes draining the breast cancer. This chain joins TRBV18 and TRBJ2-1; no definite D call. This TCR was sampled from a female donor with breast cancer. Some clones in this sample may be carry-over from other donors' samples. The sequenced sample was axillary lymph node tissue. The DNA of the CDR3 is TGTGCCAGCAGCCCGGAAGGGTTCAATGAGCAGTTCTTC. Translation gives CASSPEGFNEQFF. Full variable domain (outside the CDR3, taken from reference TRBV18 and TRBJ2-1): NAGVMQNPRHLVRRRGQEARLRCSPMKGHSHVYWYRQLPEEGLKFMVYLQKENIIDESGMPKERFSAEFPKEGPSILRIQQVVRGDSAAYFCASSPEGFNEQFFGPGTRLTVL.